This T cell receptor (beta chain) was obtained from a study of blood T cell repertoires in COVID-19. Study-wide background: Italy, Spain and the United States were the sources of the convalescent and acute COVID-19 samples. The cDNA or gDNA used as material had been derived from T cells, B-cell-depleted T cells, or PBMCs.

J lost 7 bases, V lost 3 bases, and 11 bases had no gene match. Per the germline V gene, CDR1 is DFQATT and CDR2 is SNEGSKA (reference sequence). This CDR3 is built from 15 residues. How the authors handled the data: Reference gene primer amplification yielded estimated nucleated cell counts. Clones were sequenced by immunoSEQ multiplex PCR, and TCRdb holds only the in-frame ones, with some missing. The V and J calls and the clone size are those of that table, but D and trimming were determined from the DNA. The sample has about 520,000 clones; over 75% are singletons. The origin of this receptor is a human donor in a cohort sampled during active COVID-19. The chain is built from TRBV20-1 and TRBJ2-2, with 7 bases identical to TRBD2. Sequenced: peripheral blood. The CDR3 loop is CSASLPSGFVGELFF. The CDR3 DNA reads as TGCAGTGCTAGTCTTCCTAGCGGATTCGTCGGGGAGCTGTTTTTT.